The rows below give T cell receptor beta chains drawn from one sample of a study of T cells expressing NK-cell markers. For each CDR3 protein, TCRdb gives one entry from its re-call of the 5' RACE reads, without DNA. The clone table shows over 150,000 distinct CDR3 sequences, with the ten largest holding around 20%. What was sequenced was blood T cells: a sorted CD56 or NKG2C T cell subset, CD4+ or CD8+ T cells, or bulk PBMC T cells (not recorded which). These receptors all come from a man aged 18-69 years in good health. The CDR3 runs from the conserved cysteine through the conserved F or W.

V	J	CDR3
TRBV7-8	TRBJ2-5	CASSLGTRLQETQYF
TRBV12-3/TRBV12-4	TRBJ1-1	CASSGHPDGGTEAFF
TRBV13	TRBJ2-7	CASSSTDSTGGQYF
TRBV2	TRBJ2-2	CASSSLGGGQHTGELFF
TRBV19	TRBJ2-1	CASSKRTSGYNEQFF
TRBV25-1	TRBJ2-7	CASSPPGPGNSYEQYF
TRBV6-5	TRBJ2-1	CASSYGGTINEQFF
TRBV27	TRBJ1-2	CASSLMSRAPGYTF
TRBV7-6	TRBJ2-5	CASSLGGGTTQETQYF
TRBV7-9	TRBJ2-7	CASRLGTATYEQYF
TRBV7-3	TRBJ2-1	CASSPDGGQYNEQFF
TRBV20-1	TRBJ1-1	CSARTGSEAFF
TRBV28	TRBJ2-5	CASSSTSDLTRRTQYF
TRBV7-6	TRBJ2-3	CASSLTLRGTDTQYF
TRBV7-9	TRBJ1-2	CASSAGGWGGYTF
TRBV6-1	TRBJ2-7	CASRGQGAWVNEQYF
TRBV2	TRBJ1-1	CASIVESGDTEAFF
TRBV20-1	TRBJ1-6	CSAKDREIRDSPLHF
TRBV6-1	TRBJ2-7	CASSPHRDLYEQYF
TRBV7-9	TRBJ2-3	CASSLSGKEYTDTQYF
TRBV6-1	TRBJ1-6	CASTKGQGDSPLHF
TRBV4-1	TRBJ1-4	CASSQELVNEKLFF
TRBV4-2	TRBJ2-7	CASSQLGTSAKYEQYF
TRBV20-1	TRBJ2-1	CSAPDDYSYNEQFF
TRBV20-1	TRBJ2-3	CSAPIESTDTQYF
TRBV6-4	TRBJ2-1	CASSESAGANEQFF
TRBV28	TRBJ2-7	CASSLHRDRVTEQYF
TRBV14	TRBJ2-1	CASSQAKGGGQFF
TRBV27	TRBJ2-7	CASSWGGGFGVYEQYF
TRBV15	TRBJ2-2	CATKKKRGRTPGSCFF
TRBV7-9	TRBJ2-4	CASSGEGGNIQYF
TRBV27	TRBJ2-2	CASSFAPQGTAGELFF
TRBV5-6	TRBJ2-1	CASSSWLEAWIENEQFF
TRBV19	TRBJ1-1	CASTVNWVGNTEAFF
TRBV7-6	TRBJ2-7	CASSLAGGGEQYF
TRBV15	TRBJ2-7	CATQTDRGGYEQYF
TRBV5-4	TRBJ2-3	CASSLAVSLVTDTQYF